The next 7 T cell receptor beta chains were all read from a single sample in a study of technical replicates of blood from a few donors. This table comes from immunoSEQ multiplex PCR, and its TCRdb copy is limited to in-frame clones, with some not included. The table includes under 65,000 clones, approximately 86% detected once. Sequencing input: PBMCs. Receptors originate from a human donor in good health. Some clones in this sample may be carry-over from other donors' samples.

The chain joins TRBV6-5 to TRBJ2-1; tentatively, D is TRBD2 (7 bases). Looked up from germline, CDR1 is MNHEY and CDR2 is SVGAGI. The CDR3 is 15 residues long. V was clipped by 6 bases and J by 0 bases, with 12 bases between them. In DNA, the CDR3 is TGTGCCAGCAGGAGGGGGGGGAGCTCCTACAATGAGCAGTTCTTC. It yields the protein CASRRGGSSYNEQFF.

The gene calls are TRBV6-6 and TRBJ2-7; D remains ambiguous. The CDR3 runs to 15 residues. The V gene's germline CDR1 is MNHNY and CDR2 SVGAGI (reference sequence). V was pared by 2 bases and J by 1 base, with 12 bases between. In DNA form, the CDR3 reads TGTGCCAGCAGTTACATCCGAAGAGGTTCCTACGAGCAGTACTTC. It encodes CASSYIRRGSYEQYF.

The genes are TRBV4-3 and TRBJ2-3; D may be TRBD1 (7 bases). The V gene's germline CDR1 is LGHNA and CDR2 YSLEER. V dropped 4 bases and J dropped 1 base, with 12 bases sitting between them. The CDR3 is 15 amino acids. The CDR3 DNA follows: TGCGCCAGCAGCCTGGAGGGGGCCGGCACAGATACGCAGTATTTT. It yields the protein CASSLEGAGTDTQYF.

V is TRBV7-6 and J is TRBJ2-7, with 11 bases that match TRBD2. Germline V gives CDR1 SGHVS, CDR2 FNYEAQ. The V segment lost 2 bases and the J segment 4 bases; nucleotides outside the gene matches: 4. The CDR3 totals 15 residues. The CDR3 bases are TGTGCCAGCAGCTTAATAGCGGGAGGGAAATACGAGCAGTACTTC. The encoded protein is CASSLIAGGKYEQYF.

The chain has TRBV7-3 and TRBJ1-2, with D unclear. V was shortened by 1 base and J by 3 bases, with 12 bases between the two germline ends. Germline V gene lookup returns CDR1 SGHTA and CDR2 FQGTGA. The CDR3 runs 15 residues. The CDR3 sequence is CASSLRAGSYYGYTF. The CDR3 nucleotides are TGTGCCAGCAGCTTAAGAGCAGGCAGCTACTATGGCTACACCTTC.

The CDR3 DNA sequence: TGTGCCAGCAGTGATCAGGGAAGGAAGTCCTATAATTCACCCCTCCACTTT. It encodes CASSDQGRKSYNSPLHF. The chain uses TRBV9 and TRBJ1-6, with D tentatively TRBD1 (5 bases). Trimming shortened V by 5 bases and J by 1 base, and 16 bases separated the two germline ends. The CDR3 contains 17 residues. Germline loops: CDR1 SGDLS, CDR2 YYNGEE.

This rearrangement joins TRBV29-1 to TRBJ2-7; TRBD2 might be the D (5 bases). V gave up 6 bases and J gave up 3 bases, with 9 bases separating them. This CDR3 contains 11 residues. Germline-derived CDR1 and CDR2 are SQVTM and ANQGSEA. Written as DNA, the CDR3 is TGCAGCGTGTCCGAGGGCTACGAGCAGTACTTC. Translating it yields CSVSEGYEQYF.